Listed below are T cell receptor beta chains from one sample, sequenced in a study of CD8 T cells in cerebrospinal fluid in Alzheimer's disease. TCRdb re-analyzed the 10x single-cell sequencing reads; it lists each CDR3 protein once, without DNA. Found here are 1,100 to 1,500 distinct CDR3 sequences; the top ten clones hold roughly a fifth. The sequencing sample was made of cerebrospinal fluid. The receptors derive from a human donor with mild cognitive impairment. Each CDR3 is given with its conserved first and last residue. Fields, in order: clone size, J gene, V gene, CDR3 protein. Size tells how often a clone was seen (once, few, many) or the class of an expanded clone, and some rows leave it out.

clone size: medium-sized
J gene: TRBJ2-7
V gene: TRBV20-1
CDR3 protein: CSARKLAGGTYEQYF

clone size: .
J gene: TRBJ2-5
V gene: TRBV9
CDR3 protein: CASSVDPTGGETQYF

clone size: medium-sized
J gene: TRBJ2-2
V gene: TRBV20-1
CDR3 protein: CSALGQDKTGELFF

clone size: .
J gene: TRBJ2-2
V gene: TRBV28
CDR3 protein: CASRIGGEGGELFF

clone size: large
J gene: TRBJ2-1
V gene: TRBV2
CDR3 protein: CASNDERTEQFF

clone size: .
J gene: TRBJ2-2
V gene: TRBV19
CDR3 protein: CASSKDRGTGELFF

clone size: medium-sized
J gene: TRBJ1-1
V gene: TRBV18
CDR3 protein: CASSPPGQSGGTEAFF

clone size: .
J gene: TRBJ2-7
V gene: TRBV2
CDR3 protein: CASNIAGNNEQYF

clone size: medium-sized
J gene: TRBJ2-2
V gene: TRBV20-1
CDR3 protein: CSARDNTGELFF

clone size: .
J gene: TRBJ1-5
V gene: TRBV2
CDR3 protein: CASSGGQGVQPQHF

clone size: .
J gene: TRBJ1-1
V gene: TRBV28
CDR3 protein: CASTPPSRGEAFF

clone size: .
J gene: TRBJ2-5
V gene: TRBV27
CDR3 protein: CASSFGDRETQYF

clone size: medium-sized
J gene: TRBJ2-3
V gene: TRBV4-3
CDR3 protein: CASSRDTSTDTQYF

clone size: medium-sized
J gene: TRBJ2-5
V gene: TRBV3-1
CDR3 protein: CASSQEWGNQETQYF

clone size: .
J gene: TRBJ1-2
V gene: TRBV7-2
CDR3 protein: CASSYRGGRDGYTF

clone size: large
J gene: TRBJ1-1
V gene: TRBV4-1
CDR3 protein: CASSQESLNTEAFF

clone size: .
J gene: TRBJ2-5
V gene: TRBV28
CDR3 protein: CASSLAGAGETQYF

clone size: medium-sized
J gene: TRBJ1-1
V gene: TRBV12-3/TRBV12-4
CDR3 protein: CASSGPVNTEAFF

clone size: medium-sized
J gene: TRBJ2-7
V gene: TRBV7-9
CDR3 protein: CASSLEAGEVYEQYF

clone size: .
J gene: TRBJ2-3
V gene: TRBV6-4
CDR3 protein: CASSAEIRTDTQYF

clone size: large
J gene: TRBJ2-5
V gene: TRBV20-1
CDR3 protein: CSASSRGGLETQYF

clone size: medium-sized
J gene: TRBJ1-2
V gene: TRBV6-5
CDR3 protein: CASSFGQGGYGYTF

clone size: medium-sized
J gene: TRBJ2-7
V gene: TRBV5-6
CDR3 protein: CASSLVDKNYEQYF

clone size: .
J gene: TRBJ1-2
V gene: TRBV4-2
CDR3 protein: CASSQELQGGGYGYTF

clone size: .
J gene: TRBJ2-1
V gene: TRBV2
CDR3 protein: CASSEQGMNEQFF

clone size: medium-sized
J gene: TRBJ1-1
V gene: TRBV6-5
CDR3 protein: CASSLYIPTVRAEAFF

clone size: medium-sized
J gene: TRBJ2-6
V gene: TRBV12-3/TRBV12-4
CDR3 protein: CASSLGTSGANVLTF

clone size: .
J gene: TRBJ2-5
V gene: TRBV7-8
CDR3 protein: CASSSPGTKPAPWTQYF

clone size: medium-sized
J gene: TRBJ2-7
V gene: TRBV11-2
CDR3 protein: CASSSSMTGYEQYF

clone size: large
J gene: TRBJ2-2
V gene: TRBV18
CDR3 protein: CASSPPYTGELFF

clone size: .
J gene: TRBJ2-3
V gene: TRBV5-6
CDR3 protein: CASSREWGPQYF

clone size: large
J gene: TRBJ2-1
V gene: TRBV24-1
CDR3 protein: CATSESSPGNEQFF

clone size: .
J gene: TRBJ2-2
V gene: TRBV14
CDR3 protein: CASSQILGGELFF

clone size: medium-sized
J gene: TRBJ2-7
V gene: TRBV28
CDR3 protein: CASSDRGYEQYF

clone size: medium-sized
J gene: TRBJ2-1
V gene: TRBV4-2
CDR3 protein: CASSQDFRSHNEQFF

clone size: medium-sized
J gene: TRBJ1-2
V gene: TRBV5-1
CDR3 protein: CASSAANYGYTF

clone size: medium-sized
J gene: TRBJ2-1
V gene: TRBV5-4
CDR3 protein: CASSSSVQRGTYNEQFF

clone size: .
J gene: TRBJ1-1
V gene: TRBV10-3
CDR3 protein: CAISERAVPMGTEAFF

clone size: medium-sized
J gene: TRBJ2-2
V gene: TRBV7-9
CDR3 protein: CASSSSRTANTGELFF

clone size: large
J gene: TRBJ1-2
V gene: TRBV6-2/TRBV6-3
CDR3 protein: CASSYPRDHGYTF

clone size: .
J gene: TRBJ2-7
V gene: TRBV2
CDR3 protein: CASSVEVTYEQYF

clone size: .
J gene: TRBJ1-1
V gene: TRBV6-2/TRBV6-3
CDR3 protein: CASTGDRGYTEAFF

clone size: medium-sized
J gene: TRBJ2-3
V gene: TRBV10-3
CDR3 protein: CASGRSDTQYF

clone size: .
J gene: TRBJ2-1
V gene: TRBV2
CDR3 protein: CASSEGHEQFF

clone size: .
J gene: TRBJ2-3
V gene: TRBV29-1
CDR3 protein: CSVGSGSITDTQYF